This entry lists 21 T cell receptor beta chains sequenced from one sample in a study of T cell changes during pregnancy in multiple sclerosis. Sequencing was performed with immunoSEQ multiplex PCR; in TCRdb, only in-frame clones are kept and a portion is missing. The table has over 50,000 clones, around 92% seen once. Sequences were derived from CD4+ T cells from peripheral blood mononuclear cells, sampled in the third trimester of pregnancy. The origin of the receptors is a female donor with multiple sclerosis, enrolled in a pregnancy study.

The chain joins TRBV5-5 to TRBJ1-5, with D possibly TRBD1 on 6 matching bases. Germline CDR1 and CDR2: SGHKS and YYEKEE (reference sequence). Trimming removed 2 bases at V and 4 bases at J, with 10 bases between. CDR3 length: 14 amino acids. The CDR3 DNA sequence: TGTGCCAGCAGCTTACTAACAGGGAATCAGCCCCAGCATTTT. Amino acid sequence: CASSLLTGNQPQHF.

The rearrangement joins TRBV5-5 to TRBJ1-1, with a weak D call TRBD1 (6 bases). The V end lost 4 bases, the J end lost 4 bases, and 14 bases lay between the germline ends. The CDR3 consists of 14 residues. Germline CDR1 reads SGHKS; CDR2 reads YYEKEE (reference sequence). CDR3 nucleotide sequence: TGTGCCAGCAGCAGAGACAGGAGGAGCACTGAAGCTTTCTTT. The encoded protein is CASSRDRRSTEAFF.

This clone was seen only once. The chain couples TRBV25-1 to TRBJ1-2; the match to TRBD1 covers 9 bases. The junction had 14 bases not matched to a gene; V was cut back by 10 bases and J by 5 bases. From germline, CDR1 is MGHDK and CDR2 SYGVNS. This CDR3 comprises 15 residues. The chain's CDR3 is CATFIDRDREYGYTF. The CDR3 region has the DNA TGTGCCACATTCATCGACCGGGACAGGGAGTATGGCTACACCTTC.

V and J are TRBV2 and TRBJ1-2, with 7 bases fitting TRBD1. V shed 6 bases, J shed 4 bases, and the junction held 14 bases outside the gene matches. The germline V gene has CDR1 SNHLY and CDR2 FYNNEI. This CDR3 is built from 16 residues. CDR3 amino acids: CASRPQGFGSVYGYTF. For the CDR3, the DNA is TGTGCCAGCAGACCACAGGGGTTTGGATCTGTCTATGGCTACACCTTC.

This clone is a singleton in its sample. V and J are TRBV6-4 and TRBJ1-3; a possible D gene is TRBD1 (5 bases). Per germline, CDR1 MRHNA and CDR2 SNTAGT. This CDR3 contains 15 residues. The germline V and J ends were trimmed by 5 bases and 0 bases, with 11 bases remaining between them. For the CDR3, the DNA is TGTGCCAGCAGTCCCGGGACTGGCTCTGGAAACACCATATATTTT. It yields the protein CASSPGTGSGNTIYF.

The chain uses TRBV5-1 and TRBJ2-5; D is perhaps TRBD1 (6 bases). The V gene lost 4 bases and the J gene lost 0 bases, with 13 bases spanning the gap. CDR3 length: 15 residues. Per the germline V gene, CDR1 is SGHRS and CDR2 is YFSETQ. The DNA of the CDR3 is TGCGCCAGCAGCCGCCGACAGGCTAACCAAGAGACCCAGTACTTC. The encoded protein is CASSRRQANQETQYF.

The chain links TRBV18 to TRBJ1-6, with TRBD1 matching over 9 bases. The CDR3 contains 15 residues. The germline V gene encodes CDR1 KGHSH and CDR2 LQKENI. After removal of 4 bases from V and 10 bases from J, the junction contained 8 bases not matched to a gene. The CDR3 sequence is CASSLRDREGSPLHF. The CDR3 region has the DNA TGTGCCAGCTCACTCCGGGACAGGGAGGGATCACCCCTCCACTTT.

The rearrangement uses TRBV2 and TRBJ1-1, with D perhaps matching TRBD1 (6 bases). V shed 3 bases and J shed 7 bases, with 12 bases lying between them. This CDR3 region has 13 residues. Germline-derived CDR1 and CDR2 are SNHLY and FYNNEI. CDR3 residues: CASSEVPDSEAFF. The CDR3 DNA is TGTGCCAGCAGTGAGGTCCCGGACAGTGAAGCTTTCTTT. The variable domain in full, completed from reference TRBV2 and TRBJ1-1, reads EPEVTQTPSHQVTQMGQEVILRCVPISNHLYFYWYRQILGQKVEFLVSFYNNEISEKSEIFDDQFSVERPDGSNFTLKIRSTKLEDSAMYFCASSEVPDSEAFFGQGTRLTVV.

The chain joins TRBV7-9 to TRBJ1-4, with 7 bases identical to TRBD1. The CDR3 is made up of 14 amino acids. CDR1 and CDR2 (germline): SEHNR, FQNEAQ (reference sequence). V was clipped by 5 bases and J by 6 bases; unmatched bases: 6. The CDR3 reads CASSPDRADEKLFF. Here the CDR3 DNA reads TGTGCCAGCAGCCCCGACAGGGCTGATGAAAAACTGTTTTTT.

The chain uses TRBV2 and TRBJ2-7; D gene ambiguous. CDR1 and CDR2 (germline): SNHLY, FYNNEI. Deletions cut 6 bases from V and 3 bases from J, with 12 bases between. CDR3 length: 13 residues. CDR3: CASSQAMDYEQYF. CDR3 bases: TGTGCCAGCAGCCAGGCAATGGACTACGAGCAGTACTTC.

The chain employs TRBV30 and TRBJ1-6; 8 bases are shared with TRBD1. Germline V gene data show CDR1 as GTSNPN and CDR2 as SVGIG (reference sequence). The CDR3 length is 15 residues. J gave up 7 bases and V 1 base, and 6 bases lay outside the gene matches. The CDR3 DNA reads TGTGCCTGGAGTGCAAGGACAGGGCGCAATTCACCCCTCCACTTT. This encodes CAWSARTGRNSPLHF.

CDR3 coding DNA: TGTGCCAGCAGTGACTCCGTAGGGGATGAGACCAGTCATCAGCCCCAGCATTTT. It translates to CASSDSVGDETSHQPQHF. V usage is TRBV6-4 and J usage is TRBJ1-5; tentative D call: TRBD1 (5 bases). Germline CDR1 and CDR2: MRHNA and SNTAGT. V was cut by 0 bases and J by 5 bases, with 20 bases left in between. The CDR3 is 18 residues long.

This CDR3 reads CASSLFPGQNNSPLHF. CDR3 coding DNA: TGTGCCAGCAGTTTATTCCCGGGACAGAATAATTCACCCCTCCACTTT. This chain joins TRBV27 and TRBJ1-6, with TRBD1 matching over 7 bases. Germline V gene lookup returns CDR1 MNHEY and CDR2 SMNVEV (reference sequence). CDR3 length equals 16 residues. J gave up 5 bases and V 1 base, and 5 bases lay outside the gene matches.

The V gene is TRBV5-6, the J gene TRBJ2-3; 15 bases fit TRBD2. V gave up 4 bases and J gave up 1 base; unmatched junction bases: 7. The CDR3 contains 18 residues. In germline, CDR1 is SGHDT, CDR2 YYEEEE. The CDR3 protein is CASSRGTSGGLRTDTQYF. As DNA, the CDR3 is TGTGCCAGCAGCCGCGGGACTAGCGGGGGGCTACGCACAGATACGCAGTATTTT.

The chain recombines TRBV2 with TRBJ1-2; D gene unclear. The CDR3 loop spans 16 amino acids. Between the trimmed V and J ends, which lost 6 bases and 0 bases, there was a span of 17 bases. In germline, CDR1 is SNHLY, CDR2 FYNNEI. CDR3 loop: CASSDVSRLPNYGYTF. As DNA, the CDR3 is TGTGCCAGCAGCGACGTGTCCCGACTGCCTAACTATGGCTACACCTTC.

The chain couples TRBV5-1 to TRBJ1-1; a weak D match, TRBD1 (6 bases). Germline V CDR1 and CDR2: SGHRS, YFSETQ. The CDR3 length is 17 residues. Between the trimmed V and J ends, which lost 0 bases and 0 bases, there was a span of 15 bases. The CDR3 DNA reads TGCGCCAGCAGCTTGGGTAGTGGGGGGGCTATGAACACTGAAGCTTTCTTT. Amino acids: CASSLGSGGAMNTEAFF.

This clone was counted between two and nine times. The chain recombines TRBV30 with TRBJ1-2; maybe TRBD1 (5 bases). There are 14 residues in the CDR3. From germline, CDR1 is GTSNPN and CDR2 SVGIG (reference sequence). V lost 5 bases and J 5 bases, leaving 18 bases between the germline ends. The CDR3 reads CAWSLGGTGYGYTF. As DNA, the CDR3 is TGTGCCTGGTCCCTAGGCGGAACAGGATATGGCTACACCTTC.

The gene calls are TRBV9 and TRBJ2-3; tentative D call: TRBD2 (7 bases). V lost 3 bases and J lost 5, with 22 bases in between. Germline V CDR1 and CDR2: SGDLS, YYNGEE. The length of the CDR3 is 17 residues. CDR3 nucleotide sequence: TGTGCCAGCAGCGCGACCCATTCGGGGGGCCCCGGAGATACGCAGTATTTT. It translates to CASSATHSGGPGDTQYF.

The chain is built from TRBV9 and TRBJ2-3; possibly TRBD2 for D (6 bases). The ends were cut back, 5 bases at V and 0 bases at J, with 13 bases in the middle. Germline V CDR1 and CDR2: SGDLS, YYNGEE. The CDR3 runs 15 residues. CDR3 in amino acids: CASSRDSASTDTQYF. The CDR3 DNA follows: TGTGCCAGCAGTCGGGACTCGGCGAGCACAGATACGCAGTATTTT.

V is TRBV9 and J is TRBJ1-2; TRBD1 matches 9 bases. The CDR3 length is 16 residues. Trimming cost V 1 base and J 7 bases; bases outside gene matches: 11. Germline V lookup: CDR1 SGDLS, CDR2 YYNGEE. The CDR3, as DNA: TGTGCCAGCAGCGTAAAGTCGGGGGGACAGGGAGGTGGCTACACCTTC. Amino acids: CASSVKSGGQGGGYTF.

The chain combines TRBV15 with TRBJ1-1, with D possibly being TRBD1 (6 bases). The germline CDR1 and CDR2 sequences are LNHNV and YYDKDF (reference sequence). Between the trimmed V and J ends, which lost 0 bases and 1 base, there was a span of 21 bases. The CDR3 is 19 amino acids. The CDR3 loop is CATSRDRAGEGSRNTEAFF. CDR3 coding DNA: TGTGCCACCAGCAGAGATAGGGCAGGGGAAGGGTCGAGGAACACTGAAGCTTTCTTT.